The 10 T cell receptor beta chains in this list originate from one sample, sequenced in a study of shared clonotypes between healthy human individuals. Sequencing was performed with immunoSEQ multiplex PCR; in TCRdb, only in-frame clones are kept and a portion is missing. The sample carries over a million clones, 95% to 99% recorded once. The sequenced material came from naive CD4+ T cells sorted from blood. Subset described: CD45RA+ positively selected. The receptors stem from a man aged 25 to 40 in good health.

CDR3 amino acids: CAISEGDIGNQPQHF. CDR3 sequence (DNA): TGTGCCATCAGTGAGGGGGACATCGGCAATCAGCCCCAGCATTTT. The chain combines TRBV10-3 with TRBJ1-5, with a possible D match to TRBD1 (6 bases). CDR1 and CDR2 (germline): ENHRY, SYGVKD. V was cut by 2 bases and J by 2 bases, with 10 bases left in between. The CDR3 has 15 residues.

The V and J genes are TRBV7-9 and TRBJ2-1; D unclear. The germline V gene has CDR1 SEHNR and CDR2 FQNEAQ (reference sequence). The CDR3 covers 15 residues. With 0 bases removed from V and 6 bases from J, the gap between germline ends came to 12 bases. This CDR3 reads CASSLAHLPGNEQFF. As DNA, the CDR3 is TGTGCCAGCAGCTTAGCGCATCTCCCCGGCAATGAGCAGTTCTTC.

The V call is TRBV9, the J call TRBJ2-5; D is uncertain. The V gene lost 3 bases and the J gene lost 5 bases, with 11 bases spanning the gap. CDR1 is SGDLS, CDR2 YYNGEE, per germline. This CDR3 is built from 13 residues. In DNA form, the CDR3 reads TGTGCCAGCAGCGGCCCAGGTTCGGAGACCCAGTACTTC. Translated: CASSGPGSETQYF.

The chain has TRBV30 and TRBJ2-1; a weak D match, TRBD2 (7 bases). Trimming cost V 2 bases and J 10 bases, with 12 bases left between them. This CDR3 is 12 amino acids long. Germline-derived CDR1 and CDR2 are GTSNPN and SVGIG (reference sequence). CDR3 in DNA: TGTGCCTGGAGTATTCGCGGGGGCGAGCAGTTCTTC. Translation gives CAWSIRGGEQFF. The variable domain in full, completed from reference TRBV30 and TRBJ2-1, reads SQTIHQWPATLVQPVGSPLSLECTVEGTSNPNLYWYRQAAGRGLQLLFYSVGIGQISSEVPQNLSASRPQDRQFILSSKKLLLSDSGFYLCAWSIRGGEQFFGPGTRLTVL.

The rearrangement joins TRBV6-1 to TRBJ2-7; 7 bases align to TRBD2. This CDR3 spans 12 amino acids. Trimming removed 6 bases from V and 4 bases from J; junction bases left unmatched: 3. Germline values: CDR1 MNHNS, CDR2 SASEGT. CDR3 bases: TGTGCCAGCAGGTCGGGAGGATACGAGCAGTACTTC. Encoded protein: CASRSGGYEQYF.

V gene TRBV28 combines with J gene TRBJ2-2, with 9 bases aligning to TRBD1. V lost 8 bases to trimming and J lost 4 bases; unmatched junction nucleotides: 5. Germline assignment: CDR1 MDHEN and CDR2 SYDVKM. The CDR3 sequence is 14 residues long. The CDR3 DNA sequence: TGTGCCAGCCTCCCGGGACAGGGCACCGGGGAGCTGTTTTTT. Its protein product is CASLPGQGTGELFF.

This clone is a singleton in its sample. The chain links TRBV6-4 to TRBJ2-6; 9 bases map to TRBD2. V dropped 8 bases and J dropped 0; count of bases not matched to a gene: 8. The CDR3 is 17 residues long. Per the germline V gene, CDR1 is MRHNA and CDR2 is SNTAGT. DNA of the CDR3: TGTGCCAGCCCGGCTAGCGGGACCACCTCTGGGGCCAACGTCCTGACTTTC. Its protein is CASPASGTTSGANVLTF.

This chain links TRBV5-5 with TRBJ2-4; 15 nucleotides agree with TRBD2. Germline V gives CDR1 SGHKS, CDR2 YYEKEE (reference sequence). J lost 10 bases, V lost 4 bases, and 9 bases had no gene match. The CDR3 extends over 16 amino acids. The CDR3 sequence is CASSMGLAGGSEIQYF. In DNA form, the CDR3 reads TGTGCCAGCAGCATGGGACTAGCGGGAGGCTCGGAAATTCAGTACTTC.

In DNA, the CDR3 is TGTGCCAGCAGTGAACGAACTCCGGACAGGGTGAAAGGAGAGACCCAGTACTTC. This encodes CASSERTPDRVKGETQYF. The rearrangement uses TRBV6-1 and TRBJ2-5; 8 nucleotides line up with TRBD1. CDR1 is MNHNS and CDR2 is SASEGT in the germline V gene. V shed 2 bases, J shed 4 bases, and the junction held 15 bases outside the gene matches. The CDR3 sequence is 18 residues long.

This chain links TRBV6-6 with TRBJ1-5; D call uncertain. Per the germline V gene, CDR1 is MNHNY and CDR2 is SVGAGI (reference sequence). Trimming took 8 bases from V and 7 from J, leaving 12 bases between them. This CDR3 comprises 12 residues. CDR3 DNA: TGTGCCAGCTCTGGGTTGTGGCAGCCCCAGCATTTT. Its translation: CASSGLWQPQHF.